This T cell receptor beta chain was recorded in a study of vaccination and CD4 T cells after COVID-19. Overall study: The stimulus for the cells was overlapping spike peptides derived from SARS-CoV-2, HCoV-NL63, HCoV-OC43 and HCoV-229E. As a positive control, some control cultures were given a CEFX pool, while others were given an HIV-1 Nef pool or no peptide. Findings of the study overall: For convalescent patients, a median 86.3% of reactive clones surfaced exclusively after vaccination.

About this clonotype: What it binds is not known.

Regarding treatment: roughly 10-day PBMC culture with coronavirus spike peptide pools or control peptides (ViraFEST assay). Sequenced with the Oncomine TCR Beta short-read assay was DNA taken from cultured CD4+ T cells. TCRdb reanalysed the PCR reads using MiXCR and keeps one entry per CDR3 protein. The data show 10,000 to 15,000 distinct CDR3 sequences, around 47% seen once. This sequence originates from a human donor who had recovered from COVID-19. Sequenced sample: CD4+ T cells from blood, cultured in vitro.

CDR3 nucleotides: TGTGCCAGCAGTGAAGACACTGAAGCTTTCTTT. Translated, it gives CASSEDTEAFF. The V gene is TRBV2, the J gene TRBJ1-1; D not certain. V lost 1 base and J 3 bases, leaving 0 bases between the germline ends. The CDR3 length is 11 residues. Germline-derived CDR1 and CDR2 are SNHLY and FYNNEI.